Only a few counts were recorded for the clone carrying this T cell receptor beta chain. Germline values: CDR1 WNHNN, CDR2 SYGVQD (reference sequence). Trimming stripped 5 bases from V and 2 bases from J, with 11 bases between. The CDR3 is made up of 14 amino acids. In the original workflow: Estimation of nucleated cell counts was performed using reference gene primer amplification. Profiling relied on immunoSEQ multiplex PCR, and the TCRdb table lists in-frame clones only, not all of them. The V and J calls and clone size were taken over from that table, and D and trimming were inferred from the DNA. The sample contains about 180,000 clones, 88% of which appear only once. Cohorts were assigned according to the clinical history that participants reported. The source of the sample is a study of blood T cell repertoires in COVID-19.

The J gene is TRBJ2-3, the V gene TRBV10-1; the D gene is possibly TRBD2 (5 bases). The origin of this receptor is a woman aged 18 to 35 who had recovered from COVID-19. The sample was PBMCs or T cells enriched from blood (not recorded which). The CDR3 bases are TGCGCCAGCAGTCGGACTGCTCCCACAGATACGCAGTATTTT. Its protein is CASSRTAPTDTQYF.